Each of the 15 T cell receptor beta chains below was sequenced from the same sample in a study of T cell responses to AZD1222 COVID-19 vaccine. Generated by immunoSEQ multiplex PCR, the TCRdb table keeps only in-frame clones and is missing some. The sample lists approximately 140,000 clones, 92% seen once, with about 3.6% in the top ten. The specimen comprised peripheral blood, sampled 28 days after the second AZD1222 dose. Receptor source: an adult who received the AZD1222 COVID-19 vaccine.

On this clone itself: Other DNA sequences within the sample encode an identical CDR3. Written as DNA, the CDR3 is TGTGCCAGCTCACCACGGCAGCAAGAGACCCAGTACTTC. It is translated as CASSPRQQETQYF. The V call is TRBV18, the J call TRBJ2-5; the D is unclear. The CDR3 spans 13 residues. V dropped 1 base and J dropped 2 bases, with 5 bases sitting between them. The germline CDR1 and CDR2 sequences are KGHSH and LQKENI.

This chain links TRBV27 with TRBJ2-7; tentative D call: TRBD2 (5 bases). This CDR3 comprises 13 residues. From germline, CDR1 is MNHEY and CDR2 SMNVEV (reference sequence). The V and J ends lost 0 bases and 3 bases respectively, with 6 bases between them. The CDR3 here is CASSLSRDYEQYF. As DNA, the CDR3 is TGTGCCAGCAGTTTATCGAGGGACTACGAGCAGTACTTC.

The chain's CDR3 is CAIANGQVTDTQYF. The CDR3 nucleotides are TGTGCCATCGCAAATGGACAAGTCACAGATACGCAGTATTTT. This chain joins TRBV10-3 and TRBJ2-3; D is possibly TRBD1 (5 bases). Looked up from germline, CDR1 is ENHRY and CDR2 is SYGVKD. V was shortened by 8 bases and J by 2 bases, with 14 bases between the two germline ends. This CDR3 spans 14 amino acids.

The chain employs TRBV4-3 and TRBJ2-5; 10 bases line up with TRBD1. The V gene's germline CDR1 is LGHNA and CDR2 YSLEER. The CDR3 is made up of 16 amino acids. V lost 2 bases, J lost 5 bases, and 8 bases stayed unmatched. CDR3 sequence reads: CASSQFMTGGAETQYF. Written as DNA, the CDR3 is TGCGCCAGCAGCCAATTTATGACAGGGGGCGCGGAGACCCAGTACTTC.

The J gene is TRBJ1-5, the V gene TRBV19, with 7 bases aligning to TRBD1. V lost 7 bases and J lost 6; bases outside the gene matches: 6. The CDR3 sequence is 13 residues long. The germline CDR1 and CDR2 sequences are LNHDA and SQIVND (reference sequence). DNA of the CDR3: TGTGCCAGTACAGGGGGTAGGGTTCAGCCCCAGCATTTT. This encodes CASTGGRVQPQHF. Supplemented by reference TRBV19 and TRBJ1-5, the full variable domain reads DGGITQSPKYLFRKEGQNVTLSCEQNLNHDAMYWYRQDPGQGLRLIYYSQIVNDFQKGDIAEGYSVSREKKESFPLTVTSAQKNPTAFYLCASTGGRVQPQHFGDGTRLSIL.

Only one count was recorded for this clone. The chain recombines TRBV16 with TRBJ2-7; 7 nucleotides match TRBD1. The junction had 10 bases not matched to a gene; V was cut back by 6 bases and J by 2 bases. The CDR3 length is 15 residues. Germline V gives CDR1 KGHSY, CDR2 FQNENV. CDR3 nucleotide sequence: TGTGCCAGCAGTTTCGGACAAGGGGGCCCCTACGAGCAGTACTTC. Translating it yields CASSFGQGGPYEQYF.

This chain links TRBV11-2 with TRBJ1-4; unclear D gene. In germline, CDR1 is SGHAT, CDR2 FQNNGV. The V gene lost 5 bases and the J gene lost 8 bases, with 18 bases spanning the gap. The CDR3 consists of 15 residues. The CDR3 DNA reads as TGTGCCAGCAGCGCAAGTCTCCTCGCCCGAGAAAAACTGTTTTTT. This gives the protein CASSASLLAREKLFF.

This clone was picked up one time. The chain carries TRBV5-1 and TRBJ2-5; D tentatively reads TRBD1 or TRBD2 (5 bases each). The V and J ends lost 0 bases and 2 bases respectively, with 11 bases between them. This CDR3 region has 15 residues. Germline values: CDR1 SGHRS, CDR2 YFSETQ. The CDR3 nucleotides read TGCGCCAGCAGCTTGGACGGGACCGAACAAGAGACCCAGTACTTC. Translated: CASSLDGTEQETQYF.

The chain joins TRBV6-5 to TRBJ2-5; TRBD2 matches 12 bases. The germline CDR1 and CDR2 sequences are MNHEY and SVGAGI. The CDR3 covers 16 residues. With 2 bases clipped from V and 3 bases from J, the junction kept 4 bases outside the gene matches. For the CDR3, the DNA is TGTGCCAGCAGTTACCGACTAGCGGGAGTTAAAGAGACCCAGTACTTC. Amino acids: CASSYRLAGVKETQYF.

This clone has just one count. The chain couples TRBV27 to TRBJ2-1, with 10 positions matching TRBD2. The CDR3 spans 15 residues. Germline CDR1 is MNHEY and CDR2 is SMNVEV (reference sequence). J gave up 7 bases and V 5 bases, and 8 bases lay outside the gene matches. CDR3 region: CASSPNLAGVNEQFF. The DNA of the CDR3 is TGTGCCAGCAGTCCGAATCTAGCGGGAGTGAATGAGCAGTTCTTC.

This sequence joins TRBV30 and TRBJ1-2; possible D gene TRBD1, 5 bases. The CDR3 consists of 13 residues. Germline V CDR1 and CDR2: GTSNPN, SVGIG (reference sequence). V dropped 5 bases and J dropped 4 bases, with 14 bases sitting between them. CDR3 region: CAWVQQGFYGYTF. The CDR3 DNA sequence: TGTGCCTGGGTTCAGCAGGGCTTCTATGGCTACACCTTC.

On this clone: Additional DNA sequences in this sample encode the identical CDR3. The rearrangement joins TRBV30 to TRBJ1-5; D might be TRBD1 (5 bases). Germline V gene lookup returns CDR1 GTSNPN and CDR2 SVGIG (reference sequence). This CDR3 has 13 amino acids. Trimming cost V 2 bases and J 1 base, with 6 bases left between them. CDR3 nucleotide sequence: TGTGCCTGGAGTCCAGGGAGCAATCAGCCCCAGCATTTT. Translation: CAWSPGSNQPQHF. The full variable domain, completed using reference TRBV30 and TRBJ1-5, is SQTIHQWPATLVQPVGSPLSLECTVEGTSNPNLYWYRQAAGRGLQLLFYSVGIGQISSEVPQNLSASRPQDRQFILSSKKLLLSDSGFYLCAWSPGSNQPQHFGDGTRLSIL.

The chain uses TRBV5-1 and TRBJ2-2; D perhaps matches TRBD2 (5 bases). Germline-derived CDR1 and CDR2 are SGHRS and YFSETQ. CDR3 size: 16 residues. Trimming removed 4 bases from V and 1 base from J, with 14 bases in between. CDR3 sequence: CASSPSERQNTGELFF. The CDR3 region has the DNA TGCGCCAGCAGCCCATCCGAGCGGCAGAACACCGGGGAGCTGTTTTTT.

This chain connects TRBV19 to TRBJ2-7; D unresolved. The germline CDR1 and CDR2 sequences are LNHDA and SQIVND (reference sequence). V gave up 5 bases and J gave up 0 bases, with 11 bases separating them. The CDR3 has 14 amino acids. The CDR3 DNA sequence: TGTGCCAGTAGTCACGGACGGAGCTCCTACGAGCAGTACTTC. Amino acid sequence: CASSHGRSSYEQYF.

V usage is TRBV11-3 and J usage is TRBJ1-6; D unresolved. CDR1 is SGHNT, CDR2 YENEEA, per germline. The V and J ends lost 5 bases and 8 bases respectively, with 16 bases between them. The CDR3 length is 15 residues. CDR3: CASSPLALSDSPLHF. CDR3 nucleotide sequence: TGTGCCAGCAGCCCCCTGGCACTCTCCGATTCACCCCTCCACTTT.